Below are 3 T cell receptor beta chains sequenced from a single sample in a study of kidney transplant recipient with SARS-CoV-2 infection. TCRdb called the reads again in MiXCR, with one record for every CDR3 protein. Seen here are 250,000 or so distinct CDR3 sequences, around 26% observed once, and the top ten hold roughly 7%. This material consisted of a blood sample, taken at baseline and between days 110 and 120 from a kidney transplant recipient. These receptors all stem from a male patient aged 25 to 39 who had COVID-19 and was a kidney transplant recipient. Some T cells may originate from the graft donor.

This clonotype was recorded at least ten times. The chain is built from TRBV30 and TRBJ1-3; TRBD1 might be the D (6 bases). V was pared by 2 bases and J by 0 bases, with 20 bases between. CDR3 length: 18 residues. Germline CDR1 GTSNPN, CDR2 SVGIG (reference sequence). The chain's CDR3 is CAWSRTATGRYSGNTIYF. The CDR3 coding sequence is TGTGCCTGGAGTCGAACCGCGACAGGTCGTTACTCTGGAAACACCATATATTTT.

The count of this clonotype is one. Just one base apart from a much larger clone, this may be a read error. V is TRBV27 and J is TRBJ1-1, with D unclear. Germline CDR1 and CDR2: MNHEY and SMNVEV (reference sequence). The CDR3 has 15 residues. The CDR3 bases are TGTGCCAGCAGTACTAAGACCCACATGAACACTGAAACTTTCTTT. Its protein product is CASSTKTHMNTETFF.

This clonotype came up a few times. The chain has TRBV20-1 and TRBJ1-6, with a weak D call TRBD1 (5 bases). Trimming stripped 6 bases from V and 6 bases from J, with 15 bases between. The CDR3 spans 14 residues. CDR1 DFQATT and CDR2 SNEGSKA come from the germline V gene (reference sequence). In nucleotides, the CDR3 is TGCAGTGCCCAGCCGGGGGGAGGTAATTCACCCCTCCACTTT. This codes for CSAQPGGGNSPLHF.